A selection of T cell receptor beta chains follows, all from one sample in a study of T cells in Graves' hyperthyroidism and ophthalmopathy. MiXCR, run by TCRdb on the multiplex PCR reads, gives a single entry per CDR3 protein. This repertoire shows about 350,000 distinct CDR3 sequences, roughly an eighth found once; its top ten account for 34%. Sample: blood. The receptors shown here come from a woman aged 40-49 years with Graves' ophthalmopathy. The CDR3 runs from the conserved cysteine through the conserved F or W. The D gene is left open where the match is weak. Size tells how often a clone was seen (once, few, many) or the class of an expanded clone, and some rows leave it out.

CDR3aa: CASSQDPPGAFTDTQYF
CDR3nt: TGTGCCAGCAGCCAAGATCCGCCTGGGGCGTTCACAGATACGCAGTATTTT
len: 17
v_gene: TRBV14
d_gene: -
abundance: few
j_gene: TRBJ2-3

CDR3aa: CASRSLGHTGNTIYF
CDR3nt: TGTGCCAGCAGAAGTCTGGGACATACTGGAAACACCATATATTTT
len: 15
v_gene: TRBV6-1
d_gene: -
abundance: -
j_gene: TRBJ1-3

CDR3aa: CASSRPHRNTEAFF
CDR3nt: TGCGCCAGCAGTCGCCCCCACAGGAACACTGAAGCTTTCTTT
len: 14
v_gene: TRBV5-1
d_gene: -
abundance: many
j_gene: TRBJ1-1

CDR3aa: CASSPSGRIYNEQFF
CDR3nt: TGTGCCAGCAGCCCTAGCGGGAGGATCTACAATGAGCAGTTCTTC
len: 15
v_gene: TRBV3-1
d_gene: TRBD2
abundance: few
j_gene: TRBJ2-1

CDR3aa: CASSPGGGRGANTGELFF
CDR3nt: TGCGCCAGCAGCCCCGGGGGGGGCAGGGGGGCTAACACCGGGGAGCTGTTTTTT
len: 18
v_gene: TRBV5-5
d_gene: -
abundance: -
j_gene: TRBJ2-2

CDR3aa: CATSDPGDNQPQHF
CDR3nt: TGTGCCACCAGTGACCCAGGGGATAATCAGCCCCAGCATTTT
len: 14
v_gene: TRBV24-1
d_gene: -
abundance: once
j_gene: TRBJ1-5

CDR3aa: CASRAPGQGPGYTF
CDR3nt: TGTGCCAGCAGAGCCCCGGGACAGGGCCCTGGCTACACCTTC
len: 14
v_gene: TRBV6-1
d_gene: TRBD1
abundance: -
j_gene: TRBJ1-2

CDR3aa: CACQGVAGLKNNEQFF
CDR3nt: TGTGCTTGCCAGGGGGTAGCGGGACTAAAAAACAATGAGCAGTTCTTC
len: 16
v_gene: TRBV28
d_gene: -
abundance: many
j_gene: TRBJ2-1

CDR3aa: CASSLGRGESSGANVLTF
CDR3nt: TGTGCCAGCAGCTTGGGCAGGGGCGAAAGCTCTGGGGCCAACGTCCTGACTTTC
len: 18
v_gene: TRBV5-5
d_gene: -
abundance: -
j_gene: TRBJ2-6

CDR3aa: CASSFRFGNTEAFF
CDR3nt: TGTGCCAGCAGCTTTAGGTTTGGGAACACTGAAGCTTTCTTT
len: 14
v_gene: TRBV7-9
d_gene: -
abundance: -
j_gene: TRBJ1-1

CDR3aa: CASSYQGLNQPQHF
CDR3nt: TGTGCCAGCAGTTACCAAGGACTCAATCAGCCCCAGCATTTT
len: 14
v_gene: TRBV6-6
d_gene: -
abundance: many
j_gene: TRBJ1-5

CDR3aa: CASSPRGTYNEQFF
CDR3nt: TGTGCCAGCAGCCCACGGGGCACCTACAATGAGCAGTTCTTC
len: 14
v_gene: TRBV7-2
d_gene: -
abundance: many
j_gene: TRBJ2-1

CDR3aa: CASSVGLVTTATFSDTQYF
CDR3nt: TGTGCCAGCAGCGTAGGTCTTGTGACTACCGCAACCTTCTCAGATACGCAGTATTTT
len: 19
v_gene: TRBV9
d_gene: -
abundance: many
j_gene: TRBJ2-3

CDR3aa: CSVVSWGRSYEQYF
CDR3nt: TGCAGCGTGGTTTCATGGGGCAGATCCTACGAGCAGTACTTC
len: 14
v_gene: TRBV29-1
d_gene: -
abundance: many
j_gene: TRBJ2-7

CDR3aa: CSVGNQVNYGYTF
CDR3nt: TGCAGTGTTGGAAATCAGGTTAACTATGGCTACACCTTC
len: 13
v_gene: TRBV20-1
d_gene: -
abundance: many
j_gene: TRBJ1-2

CDR3aa: CASSYSGWYNEQFF
CDR3nt: TGTGCCAGCAGTTACTCGGGGTGGTACAATGAGCAGTTCTTC
len: 14
v_gene: TRBV6-5
d_gene: -
abundance: few
j_gene: TRBJ2-1

CDR3aa: CASRARVNNQPQHF
CDR3nt: TGTGCCAGCAGAGCAAGGGTGAACAATCAGCCCCAGCATTTT
len: 14
v_gene: TRBV6-1
d_gene: -
abundance: -
j_gene: TRBJ1-5

CDR3aa: CATINLAGVLGGYNEQFF
CDR3nt: TGTGCCACCATAAATTTGGCGGGAGTACTCGGGGGATACAATGAGCAGTTCTTC
len: 18
v_gene: TRBV24-1
d_gene: TRBD2
abundance: many
j_gene: TRBJ2-1

CDR3aa: CASSEATGGAETQYF
CDR3nt: TGTGCCAGCAGTGAAGCTACCGGGGGCGCAGAGACGCAGTATTTT
len: 15
v_gene: TRBV6-1
d_gene: -
abundance: -
j_gene: TRBJ2-3

CDR3aa: CASSHRQDMNTEAFF
CDR3nt: TGTGCCAGCTCACACCGACAGGACATGAACACTGAAGCTTTCTTT
len: 15
v_gene: TRBV18
d_gene: -
abundance: -
j_gene: TRBJ1-1

CDR3aa: CASIGGGLLGNEQFF
CDR3nt: TGTGCCAGCATTGGCGGGGGGCTTCTAGGGAATGAGCAGTTCTTC
len: 15
v_gene: TRBV28
d_gene: TRBD2
abundance: many
j_gene: TRBJ2-1

CDR3aa: CASSLASSGKNIQYF
CDR3nt: TGTGCCAGCAGCTTAGCTTCCAGCGGAAAAAACATTCAGTACTTC
len: 15
v_gene: TRBV7-2
d_gene: -
abundance: many
j_gene: TRBJ2-4

CDR3aa: CSAMFEQGRNQPQHF
CDR3nt: TGCAGTGCTATGTTCGAACAGGGCCGCAATCAGCCCCAGCATTTT
len: 15
v_gene: TRBV20-1
d_gene: -
abundance: many
j_gene: TRBJ1-5

CDR3aa: CASSPLAGAQRQPQHF
CDR3nt: TGTGCCAGCTCACCACTTGCGGGGGCTCAACGTCAGCCCCAGCATTTT
len: 16
v_gene: TRBV18
d_gene: -
abundance: -
j_gene: TRBJ1-5

CDR3aa: CASSQTSGQGETQYF
CDR3nt: TGTGCCAGCAGCCAAACCTCGGGACAGGGAGAGACCCAGTACTTC
len: 15
v_gene: TRBV7-2
d_gene: TRBD1
abundance: many
j_gene: TRBJ2-5

CDR3aa: CSVETSGISTDTQYF
CDR3nt: TGCAGCGTAGAGACTAGCGGGATAAGCACAGATACGCAGTATTTT
len: 15
v_gene: TRBV29-1
d_gene: TRBD2
abundance: -
j_gene: TRBJ2-3

CDR3aa: CASSGLAGGPTDTQYF
CDR3nt: TGTGCCAGCAGCGGACTAGCGGGGGGGCCAACAGATACGCAGTATTTT
len: 16
v_gene: TRBV6-1
d_gene: TRBD2
abundance: few
j_gene: TRBJ2-3

CDR3aa: CASSEEGHQPQHF
CDR3nt: TGTGCCAGCAGTGAAGAAGGCCATCAGCCCCAGCATTTT
len: 13
v_gene: TRBV2
d_gene: -
abundance: many
j_gene: TRBJ1-5

CDR3aa: CASSPPTGAQNEQFF
CDR3nt: TGTGCCAGCAGCCCCCCGACAGGGGCGCAAAATGAGCAGTTCTTC
len: 15
v_gene: TRBV7-9
d_gene: TRBD1
abundance: -
j_gene: TRBJ2-1

CDR3aa: CASSPGDNYEQYF
CDR3nt: TGTGCCAGCAGTCCAGGGGACAACTACGAGCAGTACTTC
len: 13
v_gene: TRBV2
d_gene: -
abundance: many
j_gene: TRBJ2-7

CDR3aa: CSVEPPDREGRVFF
CDR3nt: TGCAGCGTTGAACCCCCGGACAGGGAGGGAAGGGTGTTTTTT
len: 14
v_gene: TRBV29-1
d_gene: TRBD1
abundance: -
j_gene: TRBJ1-4

CDR3aa: CSVPRTALDQYF
CDR3nt: TGCAGCGTTCCCCGGACAGCTCTTGACCAGTACTTC
len: 12
v_gene: TRBV29-1
d_gene: -
abundance: -
j_gene: TRBJ2-5

CDR3aa: CSVDTEDDEQYF
CDR3nt: TGCAGCGTTGACACGGAGGACGACGAGCAGTACTTC
len: 12
v_gene: TRBV29-1
d_gene: -
abundance: -
j_gene: TRBJ2-7

CDR3aa: CASSPPARVYGYTF
CDR3nt: TGTGCCAGCTCACCACCGGCCAGAGTCTATGGCTACACCTTC
len: 14
v_gene: TRBV18
d_gene: -
abundance: few
j_gene: TRBJ1-2

CDR3aa: CASSVVGQTYGYTF
CDR3nt: TGTGCCAGCAGCGTAGTGGGACAGACCTATGGCTACACCTTC
len: 14
v_gene: TRBV9
d_gene: TRBD1
abundance: once
j_gene: TRBJ1-2

CDR3aa: CASSLVPDQETQYF
CDR3nt: TGCGCCAGCAGCTTGGTGCCAGATCAAGAGACCCAGTACTTC
len: 14
v_gene: TRBV5-1
d_gene: -
abundance: few
j_gene: TRBJ2-5

CDR3aa: CASSLTLRTATNEKLFF
CDR3nt: TGCGCCAGCAGCTTGACACTCCGGACAGCAACTAATGAAAAACTGTTTTTT
len: 17
v_gene: TRBV5-1
d_gene: -
abundance: -
j_gene: TRBJ1-4

CDR3aa: CASSPRGLAAWEFF
CDR3nt: TGTGCCAGCAGCCCACGGGGACTAGCGGCCTGGGAGTTCTTC
len: 14
v_gene: TRBV7-8
d_gene: TRBD2
abundance: many
j_gene: TRBJ2-1

CDR3aa: CASGRGQPQHF
CDR3nt: TGTGCCAGCGGACGGGGTCAGCCCCAGCATTTT
len: 11
v_gene: TRBV2
d_gene: -
abundance: many
j_gene: TRBJ1-5

CDR3aa: CASSEGRGLEETQYF
CDR3nt: TGTGCCAGCAGTGAAGGGAGGGGTCTAGAGGAGACCCAGTACTTC
len: 15
v_gene: TRBV2
d_gene: -
abundance: many
j_gene: TRBJ2-5

CDR3aa: CASSFALAGASTDTQYF
CDR3nt: TGTGCCAGCAGCTTTGCCCTAGCGGGGGCTAGCACAGATACGCAGTATTTT
len: 17
v_gene: TRBV13
d_gene: TRBD2
abundance: many
j_gene: TRBJ2-3

CDR3aa: CASSPEDFSGNTIYF
CDR3nt: TGTGCCAGTAGTCCGGAGGACTTCTCTGGAAACACCATATATTTT
len: 15
v_gene: TRBV19
d_gene: -
abundance: once
j_gene: TRBJ1-3

CDR3aa: CASTDTGDSSYNEQFF
CDR3nt: TGTGCCAGCACAGATACAGGGGATAGCTCCTACAATGAGCAGTTCTTC
len: 16
v_gene: TRBV27
d_gene: TRBD1
abundance: few
j_gene: TRBJ2-1

CDR3aa: CASSLRQGDTGELFF
CDR3nt: TGTGCCAGCAGCCTCCGACAGGGGGACACCGGGGAGCTGTTTTTT
len: 15
v_gene: TRBV7-9
d_gene: TRBD1
abundance: many
j_gene: TRBJ2-2

CDR3aa: CASSPGTANYGYTF
CDR3nt: TGCGCCAGCAGCCCCGGGACGGCGAACTATGGCTACACCTTC
len: 14
v_gene: TRBV4-1
d_gene: -
abundance: few
j_gene: TRBJ1-2

CDR3aa: CASSGQANTGELFF
CDR3nt: TGTGCCAGCAGTGGACAGGCGAACACCGGGGAGCTGTTTTTT
len: 14
v_gene: TRBV6-1
d_gene: -
abundance: many
j_gene: TRBJ2-2

CDR3aa: CASSLLSSYNSPLHF
CDR3nt: TGTGCCAGCAGTTTATTGTCCTCCTATAATTCACCCCTCCACTTT
len: 15
v_gene: TRBV28
d_gene: -
abundance: many
j_gene: TRBJ1-6

CDR3aa: CASSPQGAFYGYTF
CDR3nt: TGTGCCAGCAGTCCACAGGGGGCTTTCTATGGCTACACCTTC
len: 14
v_gene: TRBV28
d_gene: TRBD1
abundance: many
j_gene: TRBJ1-2

CDR3aa: CASSPGLAMNTEAFF
CDR3nt: TGTGCCAGCAGCCCCGGGCTGGCGATGAACACTGAAGCTTTCTTT
len: 15
v_gene: TRBV7-9
d_gene: -
abundance: few
j_gene: TRBJ1-1

CDR3aa: CASSDRGHTGELFF
CDR3nt: TGTGCCAGCAGTGACAGGGGGCACACCGGGGAGCTGTTTTTT
len: 14
v_gene: TRBV2
d_gene: TRBD1
abundance: many
j_gene: TRBJ2-2

CDR3aa: CASVPDGSPNYGYTF
CDR3nt: TGTGCCAGCGTACCTGATGGAAGTCCGAACTATGGCTACACCTTC
len: 15
v_gene: TRBV2
d_gene: -
abundance: many
j_gene: TRBJ1-2

CDR3aa: CATSSDKVNIQYF
CDR3nt: TGTGCCACCAGCAGTGATAAGGTGAACATTCAGTACTTC
len: 13
v_gene: TRBV15
d_gene: -
abundance: few
j_gene: TRBJ2-4

CDR3aa: CASSPSLTSYEQYF
CDR3nt: TGTGCCAGTAGTCCCTCATTGACATCCTACGAGCAGTACTTC
len: 14
v_gene: TRBV19
d_gene: -
abundance: -
j_gene: TRBJ2-7

CDR3aa: CSGTQGTGELFF
CDR3nt: TGCAGCGGTACACAGGGGACCGGGGAGCTGTTTTTT
len: 12
v_gene: TRBV29-1
d_gene: TRBD1
abundance: many
j_gene: TRBJ2-2

CDR3aa: CASSLGLAGARADTQYF
CDR3nt: TGCGCCAGCAGCTTGGGGTTAGCGGGGGCCCGCGCAGATACGCAGTATTTT
len: 17
v_gene: TRBV5-1
d_gene: TRBD2
abundance: many
j_gene: TRBJ2-3

CDR3aa: CATTNRNTGELFF
CDR3nt: TGTGCCACCACCAACCGCAACACCGGGGAGCTGTTTTTT
len: 13
v_gene: TRBV24-1
d_gene: -
abundance: few
j_gene: TRBJ2-2